This T cell receptor beta chain was recorded in a study of blood T cell repertoires in COVID-19. The CDR3 has 14 amino acids. The germline CDR1 and CDR2 sequences are SGDLS and YYNGEE. The germline V and J ends were trimmed by 1 base and 7 bases, with 15 bases remaining between them. Per the original methods: Scientists estimated how many nucleated cells there were by amplifying reference gene primers. Produced via immunoSEQ multiplex PCR; TCRdb's table is partial and in-frame only. The V and J calls and clone size were taken over from that table, and D and trimming were inferred from the DNA. The sample has about 140,000 clones, 84% seen once. Participant ages covered about 18 to 89 years across about two dozen US areas.

The clonotype originates from a woman aged 45 to 65 with acute COVID-19. Sequenced sample: PBMCs or T cells enriched from blood (not recorded which). The chain is built from TRBV9 and TRBJ2-7; D is possibly TRBD2 (6 bases). The DNA of the CDR3 is TGTGCCAGCAGCGTAACAACCGGACTATCAGAGCAGTACTTC. Encoded protein: CASSVTTGLSEQYF.